This is a list of T cell receptor beta chains from one sample in a study of beta chain features in type 1 diabetes. The table came from immunoSEQ multiplex PCR; TCRdb's copy has only in-frame clones and leaves some out. The profile shows hundreds of thousands of clones, 15% to 18% of them singletons. Sequenced input: naive CD4+ T cells from blood. These receptors were obtained from a young man in good health. Both conserved end residues are part of each CDR3. Each record gives: V gene, D gene, J gene, clone size, CDR3 protein, CDR3 DNA. The D gene is left open where the match is weak. Not all rows give a size; the values are once, few, many and, for expanded clones, a class.

V gene: TRBV10-3
D gene: TRBD2
J gene: TRBJ2-7
clone size: .
CDR3 protein: CAISERDYRYEQYF
CDR3 DNA: TGTGCCATCAGTGAGAGGGACTACCGTTACGAGCAGTACTTC

V gene: TRBV10-3
D gene: TRBD1
J gene: TRBJ2-7
clone size: few
CDR3 protein: CAIKGQENYEQYF
CDR3 DNA: TGTGCCATAAAGGGACAGGAGAACTACGAGCAGTACTTC

V gene: TRBV9
D gene: TRBD2
J gene: TRBJ2-7
clone size: few
CDR3 protein: CASSVRLAEEQYF
CDR3 DNA: TGTGCCAGCAGCGTTAGACTAGCGGAAGAGCAGTACTTC

V gene: TRBV11-2
D gene: TRBD1
J gene: TRBJ2-2
clone size: few
CDR3 protein: CASSIRTGVNTGELFF
CDR3 DNA: TGTGCCAGCAGCATACGGACAGGGGTGAACACCGGGGAGCTGTTTTTT

V gene: TRBV10-3
D gene: .
J gene: TRBJ1-1
clone size: .
CDR3 protein: CAIKEHGEWNTEAFF
CDR3 DNA: TGTGCCATCAAGGAACACGGGGAATGGAACACTGAAGCTTTCTTT

V gene: TRBV28
D gene: .
J gene: TRBJ1-5
clone size: .
CDR3 protein: CASIPSSGGRNQPQHF
CDR3 DNA: TGTGCCAGCATTCCGTCCTCCGGGGGGCGCAATCAGCCCCAGCATTTT

V gene: TRBV4-1
D gene: TRBD1
J gene: TRBJ1-2
clone size: .
CDR3 protein: CASSHGQGAIGYTF
CDR3 DNA: TGCGCCAGCAGCCATGGACAGGGGGCAATTGGCTACACCTTC

V gene: TRBV7-8
D gene: TRBD2
J gene: TRBJ2-7
clone size: .
CDR3 protein: CASSFGTSGSYEQYF
CDR3 DNA: TGTGCCAGCAGCTTCGGGACTAGCGGCTCCTACGAGCAGTACTTC

V gene: TRBV14
D gene: .
J gene: TRBJ2-7
clone size: few
CDR3 protein: CASSQNRSGLREQYF
CDR3 DNA: TGTGCCAGCAGCCAAAACCGAAGCGGGTTACGCGAGCAGTACTTC

V gene: TRBV9
D gene: .
J gene: TRBJ2-3
clone size: .
CDR3 protein: CASSPAVWGDRGDTQYF
CDR3 DNA: TGTGCCAGCAGCCCCGCGGTGTGGGGGGACAGAGGAGATACGCAGTATTTT

V gene: TRBV11-2
D gene: .
J gene: TRBJ2-4
clone size: few
CDR3 protein: CASSPAIRLTNIQYF
CDR3 DNA: TGTGCCAGCAGCCCGGCTATCCGGTTGACAAACATTCAGTACTTC

V gene: TRBV10-3
D gene: .
J gene: TRBJ2-5
clone size: .
CDR3 protein: CAIKDSRQETQYF
CDR3 DNA: TGTGCCATCAAAGACAGCCGTCAAGAGACCCAGTACTTC

V gene: TRBV13
D gene: TRBD2
J gene: TRBJ2-5
clone size: .
CDR3 protein: CASRPPSGTGQETQYF
CDR3 DNA: TGTGCCAGCAGACCCCCTAGCGGGACGGGACAAGAGACCCAGTACTTC

V gene: TRBV28
D gene: TRBD1
J gene: TRBJ1-3
clone size: few
CDR3 protein: CASVGTAGNTIYF
CDR3 DNA: TGTGCCAGCGTGGGGACAGCTGGAAACACCATATATTTT

V gene: TRBV7-8
D gene: .
J gene: TRBJ1-4
clone size: .
CDR3 protein: CASTTSRMPTNEKLFF
CDR3 DNA: TGTGCCAGCACCACAAGCAGGATGCCAACTAATGAAAAACTGTTTTTT

V gene: TRBV29-1
D gene: TRBD1
J gene: TRBJ2-3
clone size: .
CDR3 protein: CSVTKWTGGTDTQYF
CDR3 DNA: TGCAGCGTAACCAAGTGGACAGGGGGCACAGATACGCAGTATTTT

V gene: TRBV7-9
D gene: .
J gene: TRBJ1-2
clone size: .
CDR3 protein: CASSAHYIGSNYGYTF
CDR3 DNA: TGTGCCAGCAGCGCCCACTACATCGGTTCTAACTATGGCTACACCTTC

V gene: TRBV19
D gene: TRBD1
J gene: TRBJ2-7
clone size: few
CDR3 protein: CASKDRDRSSYEQYF
CDR3 DNA: TGTGCCAGTAAAGACAGGGACAGGAGCTCCTACGAGCAGTACTTC

V gene: TRBV10-3
D gene: .
J gene: TRBJ1-2
clone size: .
CDR3 protein: CAISESQGLYYGYTF
CDR3 DNA: TGTGCCATCAGTGAGTCACAGGGTTTGTACTATGGCTACACCTTC

V gene: TRBV7-9
D gene: .
J gene: TRBJ2-1
clone size: .
CDR3 protein: CASSPAQRNEQFF
CDR3 DNA: TGTGCCAGCAGCCCGGCCCAACGTAATGAGCAGTTCTTC

V gene: TRBV29-1
D gene: .
J gene: TRBJ1-2
clone size: .
CDR3 protein: CSSWTVGGYTF
CDR3 DNA: TGCAGCTCGTGGACAGTTGGGGGCTACACCTTC

V gene: TRBV10-3
D gene: TRBD2
J gene: TRBJ2-1
clone size: few
CDR3 protein: CAISGTSGSLYNEQFF
CDR3 DNA: TGTGCCATCAGTGGGACTAGCGGGAGTTTGTACAATGAGCAGTTCTTC

V gene: TRBV25-1
D gene: TRBD1
J gene: TRBJ2-7
clone size: few
CDR3 protein: CASSDTGGSYEQYF
CDR3 DNA: TGTGCCAGCAGTGACACAGGGGGCTCCTACGAGCAGTACTTC

V gene: TRBV7-8
D gene: .
J gene: TRBJ1-4
clone size: .
CDR3 protein: CASSPREAATNEKLFF
CDR3 DNA: TGTGCCAGCAGCCCGAGGGAAGCCGCAACTAATGAAAAACTGTTTTTT

V gene: TRBV7-3
D gene: TRBD2
J gene: TRBJ2-3
clone size: .
CDR3 protein: CASSISTSGSTDTQYF
CDR3 DNA: TGTGCCAGCAGTATTTCTACTAGCGGAAGCACAGATACGCAGTATTTT

V gene: TRBV2
D gene: .
J gene: TRBJ2-1
clone size: few
CDR3 protein: CASSDHYNEQFF
CDR3 DNA: TGTGCCAGCAGTGACCATTACAATGAGCAGTTCTTC

V gene: TRBV5-4
D gene: TRBD2
J gene: TRBJ2-7
clone size: .
CDR3 protein: CASSLLSAGGTYEQYF
CDR3 DNA: TGTGCCAGCAGCTTGCTTTCAGCGGGAGGAACCTACGAGCAGTACTTC

V gene: TRBV4-1
D gene: .
J gene: TRBJ2-2
clone size: .
CDR3 protein: CASSQERGANTGELFF
CDR3 DNA: TGCGCCAGCAGCCAAGAACGCGGGGCGAACACCGGGGAGCTGTTTTTT

V gene: TRBV6-6
D gene: .
J gene: TRBJ1-1
clone size: .
CDR3 protein: CASRPQRNTEAFF
CDR3 DNA: TGTGCCAGCAGACCCCAGAGGAACACTGAAGCTTTCTTT

V gene: TRBV29-1
D gene: .
J gene: TRBJ1-1
clone size: few
CDR3 protein: CSARPGGGGTEAFF
CDR3 DNA: TGCAGCGCCCGACCCGGGGGGGGAGGAACTGAAGCTTTCTTT

V gene: TRBV28
D gene: .
J gene: TRBJ2-4
clone size: few
CDR3 protein: CATSPPGVAKNIQYF
CDR3 DNA: TGTGCCACTTCACCTCCAGGGGTAGCCAAAAACATTCAGTACTTC

V gene: TRBV18
D gene: .
J gene: TRBJ2-7
clone size: few
CDR3 protein: CASSPAETYEQYF
CDR3 DNA: TGTGCCAGCTCACCCGCAGAAACCTACGAGCAGTACTTC

V gene: TRBV4-2
D gene: .
J gene: TRBJ1-6
clone size: few
CDR3 protein: CASSPAERDSPLHF
CDR3 DNA: TGTGCCAGCAGCCCAGCGGAAAGGGATTCACCCCTCCACTTT

V gene: TRBV4-1
D gene: TRBD1
J gene: TRBJ1-2
clone size: .
CDR3 protein: CASSQDRGGDRGSGYTF
CDR3 DNA: TGCGCCAGCAGCCAAGATCGAGGCGGGGACAGGGGGTCTGGCTACACCTTC

V gene: TRBV10-3
D gene: .
J gene: TRBJ2-7
clone size: .
CDR3 protein: CAISEIEGPYEQYF
CDR3 DNA: TGTGCCATCAGTGAGATTGAGGGGCCCTACGAGCAGTACTTC

V gene: TRBV6-6
D gene: .
J gene: TRBJ1-5
clone size: .
CDR3 protein: CASSFGGVQPQHF
CDR3 DNA: TGTGCCAGCAGTTTCGGAGGGGTTCAGCCCCAGCATTTT

V gene: TRBV19
D gene: .
J gene: TRBJ2-1
clone size: few
CDR3 protein: CASSLQGMDNEQFF
CDR3 DNA: TGTGCCAGTAGTCTCCAGGGAATGGACAATGAGCAGTTCTTC

V gene: TRBV5-1
D gene: .
J gene: TRBJ2-2
clone size: .
CDR3 protein: CASTILSGELFF
CDR3 DNA: TGCGCCAGCACCATCCTTTCCGGGGAGCTGTTTTTT

V gene: TRBV7-9
D gene: .
J gene: TRBJ2-2
clone size: few
CDR3 protein: CASILTGNTGELFF
CDR3 DNA: TGTGCCAGCATTTTGACAGGGAACACCGGGGAGCTGTTTTTT

V gene: TRBV18
D gene: .
J gene: TRBJ2-7
clone size: few
CDR3 protein: CASSPQAAVGPTSYEQYF
CDR3 DNA: TGTGCCAGCTCACCACAAGCGGCGGTCGGGCCGACCTCCTACGAGCAGTACTTC

V gene: TRBV7-2
D gene: .
J gene: TRBJ1-3
clone size: few
CDR3 protein: CASSRSSGNTIYF
CDR3 DNA: TGTGCCAGCAGCAGGAGCTCTGGAAACACCATATATTTT

V gene: TRBV2
D gene: .
J gene: TRBJ2-1
clone size: few
CDR3 protein: CASSETSSYNEQFF
CDR3 DNA: TGTGCCAGCAGCGAAACGTCCTCCTACAATGAGCAGTTCTTC

V gene: TRBV9
D gene: .
J gene: TRBJ1-4
clone size: .
CDR3 protein: CASSPNGQRNEKLFF
CDR3 DNA: TGTGCCAGCAGCCCCAATGGACAGCGGAATGAAAAACTGTTTTTT

V gene: TRBV13
D gene: .
J gene: TRBJ1-1
clone size: .
CDR3 protein: CASSFGRATEAFF
CDR3 DNA: TGTGCCAGCAGCTTCGGCAGGGCCACTGAAGCTTTCTTT

V gene: TRBV7-2
D gene: .
J gene: TRBJ2-2
clone size: few
CDR3 protein: CASRLGLGSGGELFF
CDR3 DNA: TGTGCCAGCAGGCTAGGATTAGGGAGCGGCGGGGAGCTGTTTTTT

V gene: TRBV14
D gene: .
J gene: TRBJ1-1
clone size: .
CDR3 protein: CASSQEGRGMAFF
CDR3 DNA: TGTGCCAGCAGCCAAGAAGGGAGGGGTATGGCTTTCTTT

V gene: TRBV9
D gene: TRBD1
J gene: TRBJ1-2
clone size: .
CDR3 protein: CASSVGQGAVYGYTF
CDR3 DNA: TGTGCCAGCAGCGTAGGACAGGGGGCGGTCTATGGCTACACCTTC

V gene: TRBV6-6
D gene: .
J gene: TRBJ2-4
clone size: .
CDR3 protein: CASSSGGVEGNIQYF
CDR3 DNA: TGTGCCAGCAGTTCCGGGGGAGTCGAGGGAAACATTCAGTACTTC

V gene: TRBV10-3
D gene: .
J gene: TRBJ2-6
clone size: many
CDR3 protein: CAISEPQTGGANVLTF
CDR3 DNA: TGTGCCATCAGTGAGCCCCAGACTGGGGGGGCCAACGTCCTGACTTTC

V gene: TRBV29-1
D gene: .
J gene: TRBJ1-1
clone size: .
CDR3 protein: CSVRSGTEAFF
CDR3 DNA: TGCAGCGTTCGCTCCGGAACTGAAGCTTTCTTT